The 18 T cell receptor beta chains below all came from one sample that was sequenced in a study of T cells in Graves' hyperthyroidism and ophthalmopathy (dated by TCRdb to between 2017 and 2020). The method behind the library was multiplex PCR. The reads were generated on an Illumina HiSeq 2000. The TCR beta CDR3 regions were amplified from the RNA transcripts. The TCR CDR3 was subjected to a first round of RT-PCR using the HTBI primer set and the Qiagen OneStep RT-PCR kit. Using fastp at Q25 and MiXCR, TCRdb reprocessed the public reads and kept productive beta chains. CDR3 protein duplicates are merged, each entry listing the most common genes and DNA. The sample table records around 340,000 distinct CDR3 sequences; roughly 14% of these occur just once. The biggest ten clones account for roughly 25% of the sample. Sequencing used blood. These receptors all come from a woman aged 25 to 39 with Graves' hyperthyroidism.

This clonotype was observed many times. CDR3 sequence: CASTRGNIQYF. In nucleotides, the CDR3 is TGTGCCAGCACCAGGGGGAACATTCAGTACTTC. This sequence joins TRBV6-1 and TRBJ2-4; 7 nucleotides match TRBD1. J gave up 7 bases and V 7 bases, and 1 base lay outside the gene matches. The CDR3 totals 11 residues. CDR1 and CDR2 from the germline V gene are MNHNS and SASEGT.

The J gene is TRBJ2-3, the V gene TRBV5-1; D is uncertain. The CDR3 is 13 amino acids. V was trimmed by 4 bases and J by 5 bases, leaving 11 bases between them. CDR1 is SGHRS and CDR2 is YFSETQ in the germline V gene. CDR3 nucleotides: TGCGCCAGCAGCAGGCAGCAAGGAGATACGCAGTATTTT. Its translation: CASSRQQGDTQYF.

This clonotype was observed a few times. This chain uses TRBV20-1 with TRBJ1-1, with D hard to call. Germline V gene data show CDR1 as DFQATT and CDR2 as SNEGSKA (reference sequence). Trimming stripped 0 bases from V and 8 bases from J, with 7 bases between. This CDR3 has 11 residues. The CDR3 region has the DNA TGCAGTGCTAGAGATAGAGGGGAAGCTTTCTTT. Its protein is CSARDRGEAFF.

This sequence joins TRBV20-1 and TRBJ1-6; no firm D call. Trimming shortened V by 0 bases and J by 10 bases, and 16 bases separated the two germline ends. Germline loops: CDR1 DFQATT, CDR2 SNEGSKA (reference sequence). The CDR3 is made up of 15 amino acids. The CDR3 sequence: CSARDGPPVGSPLHF. The CDR3 DNA reads as TGCAGTGCTAGAGATGGGCCCCCAGTAGGGTCACCCCTCCACTTT.

Many counts were recorded for this clonotype. The CDR3 loop reads CASSHGLPNQPQHF. CDR3 DNA: TGTGCCAGCAGTCACGGGTTGCCCAATCAGCCCCAGCATTTT. The chain combines TRBV6-2 or TRBV6-3 with TRBJ1-5, with D unclear. Germline V gene sequence: CDR1 MNHEY, CDR2 SVGEGT. The CDR3 totals 14 residues. Trimming took 5 bases from V and 3 from J, leaving 11 bases between them.

This clonotype was detected only a few times. J is TRBJ2-5 and V is TRBV12-3 or TRBV12-4; the D gene is possibly TRBD2 (6 bases). The CDR3 runs 15 residues. The V gene lost 5 bases and the J gene lost 1 base, with 14 bases spanning the gap. CDR3 sequence reads: CASSAQGGSQETQYF. The CDR3 nucleotides read TGTGCCAGCAGTGCGCAGGGAGGTAGCCAAGAGACCCAGTACTTC.

This clonotype came up a few times. The chain uses TRBV9 and TRBJ1-2; D not resolved. Germline lookup yields CDR1 SGDLS and CDR2 YYNGEE. The V end lost 2 bases, the J end lost 8 bases, and 10 bases lay between the germline ends. The CDR3 contains 12 residues. CDR3 nucleotides: TGTGCCAGCAGCGTCGCGGGTGAAGGCTACACCTTC. Residues: CASSVAGEGYTF.

This clonotype is a singleton in its sample. One end of the junction is discordant with germline, which a read error may explain. This chain uses TRBV6-5 with TRBJ2-3; unclear D gene. The CDR3 length is 13 residues. From germline, CDR1 is MNHEY and CDR2 SVGAGI. CDR3 protein: CASSYHNSDTRYF. The CDR3 DNA sequence: TGTGCCAGCAGTTACCACAATTCCGATACGCGGTATTTT.

This chain joins TRBV4-1 and TRBJ2-3; D is unclear. CDR3 length: 13 amino acids. The V gene lost 4 bases and the J gene lost 9 bases, with 14 bases spanning the gap. Germline loops: CDR1 MGHRA, CDR2 YSYEKL. CDR3 amino acids: CASSPLSTWTQYF. CDR3 DNA sequence: TGCGCCAGCAGCCCGCTATCTACTTGGACGCAGTATTTT.

This clonotype has ten or more counts. This chain connects TRBV6-1 to TRBJ2-3, with D possibly being TRBD1 (6 bases). Germline CDR1 and CDR2: MNHNS and SASEGT. V was trimmed by 6 bases and J by 9 bases, leaving 16 bases between them. The CDR3 has 13 residues. The CDR3 loop is CASRGIDRSTQYF. The CDR3 nucleotides are TGTGCCAGCAGAGGCATAGACAGGAGCACGCAGTATTTT.

This clonotype came up a few times. The chain combines TRBV10-3 with TRBJ2-1; D may be TRBD1 or TRBD2 (5 bases each). The CDR3 extends over 15 amino acids. Per germline, CDR1 ENHRY and CDR2 SYGVKD. V lost 6 bases, J lost 5 bases, and 17 bases lay in between. The CDR3 region has the DNA TGTGCCATCAGAGGTACAGGTCGGGGTGACAATGAGCAGTTCTTC. This sequence encodes CAIRGTGRGDNEQFF.

This clonotype was seen at least ten times. V and J are TRBV6-1 and TRBJ2-5, with 7 bases fitting TRBD2. After removal of 11 bases from V and 3 bases from J, the junction contained 6 bases not matched to a gene. There are 12 residues in the CDR3. Germline V lookup: CDR1 MNHNS, CDR2 SASEGT. The CDR3 sequence is CAVGGSEETQYF. The CDR3 DNA is TGTGCCGTGGGCGGGAGTGAAGAGACCCAGTACTTC.

Comments on this clonotype: Since the CDR3 does not end with the conserved phenylalanine or tryptophan, this likely comes from a read error. The V and J genes are TRBV6-1 and TRBJ2-4; 7 nucleotides agree with TRBD2. Trimming at V came to 5 bases and at J to 0 bases, leaving 7 bases not matched to a gene. The CDR3 covers 16 residues. Germline-derived CDR1 and CDR2 are MNHNS and SASEGT. The CDR3 reads CASSIQGGGAKNIQYS. The CDR3 DNA is TGTGCCAGCAGTATACAAGGCGGGGGAGCCAAAAACATTCAGTACTCC.

Many counts were recorded for this clonotype. V gene TRBV2 combines with J gene TRBJ1-5; D is perhaps TRBD1 (5 bases). The CDR3 runs 15 residues. Trimming shortened V by 2 bases and J by 6 bases, and 14 bases separated the two germline ends. Germline V gene data show CDR1 as SNHLY and CDR2 as FYNNEI. The CDR3 loop reads CASSESSSGGQPQHF. The CDR3 nucleotides are TGTGCCAGCAGTGAATCGTCCTCGGGGGGTCAGCCCCAGCATTTT.

The sample holds a few counts of this clonotype. The chain is built from TRBV5-1 and TRBJ2-1; TRBD2 is a possible D gene (5 bases). Trimming removed 4 bases at V and 4 bases at J, with 12 bases between. Germline loops: CDR1 SGHRS, CDR2 YFSETQ. The CDR3 extends over 14 amino acids. DNA of the CDR3: TGCGCCAGCAGCCACGGGAATTCGTACAATGAGCAGTTCTTC. The encoded protein is CASSHGNSYNEQFF.

V is TRBV6-1 and J is TRBJ2-5; TRBD2 matches 7 bases. With V trimmed by 6 bases and J by 10 bases, 11 bases remained unmatched. The CDR3 length is 13 residues. Germline-derived CDR1 and CDR2 are MNHNS and SASEGT. CDR3 DNA: TGTGCCAGCAGCCAGGACTACTCGGGGGGCCAGTACTTC. Its protein is CASSQDYSGGQYF.

This clonotype was picked up many times. This sequence joins TRBV12-3 or TRBV12-4 and TRBJ2-3, with TRBD2 identical over 8 bases. The V gene end was trimmed by 3 bases and the J gene end by 4 bases; junction bases not matched to a gene: 6. The CDR3 extends over 15 amino acids. The CDR3 DNA is TGTGCCAGCAGTTTCACGGGAGGGCCAGCAGATACGCAGTATTTT. Protein product: CASSFTGGPADTQYF.

This clonotype was seen only a few times. The chain is built from TRBV28 and TRBJ1-2; 7 nucleotides match TRBD1. The CDR3 totals 13 residues. Germline CDR1 MDHEN, CDR2 SYDVKM. J lost 6 bases, V lost 7 bases, and 8 bases had no gene match. CDR3 region: CASIKGGPDGYTF. The CDR3 DNA is TGTGCCAGCATAAAAGGGGGCCCGGATGGCTACACCTTC.